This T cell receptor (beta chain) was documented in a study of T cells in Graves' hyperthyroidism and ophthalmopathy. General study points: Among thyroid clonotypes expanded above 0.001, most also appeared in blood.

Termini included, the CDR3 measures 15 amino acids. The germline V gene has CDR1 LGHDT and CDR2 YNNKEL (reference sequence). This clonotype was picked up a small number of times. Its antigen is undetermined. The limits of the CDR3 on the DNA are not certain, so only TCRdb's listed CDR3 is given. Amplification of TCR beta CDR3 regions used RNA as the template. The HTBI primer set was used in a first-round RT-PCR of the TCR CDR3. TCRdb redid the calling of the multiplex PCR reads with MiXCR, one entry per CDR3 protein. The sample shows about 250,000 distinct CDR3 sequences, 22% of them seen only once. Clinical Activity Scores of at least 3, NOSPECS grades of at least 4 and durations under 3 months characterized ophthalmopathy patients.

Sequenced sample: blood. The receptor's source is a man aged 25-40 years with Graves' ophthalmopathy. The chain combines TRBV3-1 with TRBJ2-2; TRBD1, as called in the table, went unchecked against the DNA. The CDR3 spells CASSPGTATPGSCFF.